The 8 T cell receptor beta chains below come from one sample, sequenced in a study of T cell responses to AZD1222 COVID-19 vaccine. The method was immunoSEQ multiplex PCR; TCRdb's version includes in-frame clones alone and lacks a portion of them. The sample holds some 86,000 clones, around 84% seen once. The sequenced sample was peripheral blood, obtained on day 0 of AZD1222 vaccination. Receptor source: an adult in good health.

This clone is a singleton in its sample. The chain employs TRBV4-2 and TRBJ1-5; a weak D match, TRBD1 (6 bases). The CDR3 runs to 15 residues. Germline loops: CDR1 LGHNA, CDR2 YNFKEQ. The germline V and J ends were trimmed by 4 bases and 3 bases, with 13 bases remaining between them. This CDR3 is CASSPSDRPNQPQHF. In nucleotides, the CDR3 is TGTGCCAGCAGCCCGTCAGACAGGCCCAATCAGCCCCAGCATTTT.

This rearrangement joins TRBV7-8 to TRBJ1-1, with 7 bases fitting TRBD1. This CDR3 region has 18 residues. V was clipped by 1 base and J by 2 bases; unmatched bases: 13. CDR1 and CDR2 (germline): SGHVS, FQNEAQ. This CDR3 reads CASSLVVGLDRPNTEAFF. The CDR3 DNA sequence: TGTGCCAGCAGCTTAGTGGTCGGCTTGGACAGGCCTAACACTGAAGCTTTCTTT.

The genes are TRBV24-1 and TRBJ2-5, with TRBD1 matching over 10 bases. V lost 4 bases and J lost 5; bases outside the gene matches: 12. Germline V gene sequence: CDR1 KGHDR, CDR2 SFDVKD. This CDR3 is 17 amino acids long. CDR3 in amino acids: CATSDSIDRGRRETQYF. The DNA for the CDR3 is TGTGCCACCAGTGACTCGATTGACAGGGGGCGCCGGGAGACCCAGTACTTC.

In this sample, this clone turned up a few times. The chain recombines TRBV19 with TRBJ1-5; the match to TRBD1 covers 8 bases. Losses at the gene ends were 6 bases for V and 2 bases for J; bases not matched to a gene: 9. CDR3 length: 16 residues. CDR1 is LNHDA and CDR2 is SQIVND in the germline V gene (reference sequence). CDR3 sequence (DNA): TGTGCCAGTAGATCCTCAGGGGGCGAGGGCAATCAGCCCCAGCATTTT. Protein sequence: CASRSSGGEGNQPQHF.

The chain carries TRBV24-1 and TRBJ2-3, with TRBD2 identical over 11 bases. The CDR3 spans 17 residues. Per the germline V gene, CDR1 is KGHDR and CDR2 is SFDVKD. Trimming cost V 4 bases and J 1 base; bases outside gene matches: 6. CDR3 protein: CATSDRPGLAGTDTQYF. In nucleotides, the CDR3 is TGTGCCACCAGTGACCGCCCGGGACTAGCGGGCACAGATACGCAGTATTTT.

The CDR3 protein is CASSQTSGKNIQYF. In DNA, the CDR3 is TGTGCCAGCAGCCAGACTAGCGGAAAAAACATTCAGTACTTC. The chain couples TRBV3-1 (or the pseudogene TRBV3-2) to TRBJ2-4; 9 bases are shared with TRBD2. The CDR3 loop spans 14 amino acids. The V gene's germline CDR1 is LGHDT and CDR2 YNNKEL (reference sequence). Trimming took 3 bases from V and 4 from J; bases not matched to a gene: 1.

The chain uses TRBV15 and TRBJ2-7, with 8 nucleotides matching TRBD1. CDR1 and CDR2 (germline): LNHNV, YYDKDF (reference sequence). After removal of 4 bases from V and 4 bases from J, the junction contained 9 bases not matched to a gene. The CDR3 extends over 15 amino acids. CDR3 sequence reads: CATSTGRDRPYEQYF. CDR3 nucleotide sequence: TGTGCCACCAGCACTGGGCGGGACAGGCCATACGAGCAGTACTTC.

The chain uses TRBV18 and TRBJ2-7; D not resolved. The CDR3 has 14 residues. Germline CDR1 reads KGHSH; CDR2 reads LQKENI. V lost 0 bases and J 1 base, leaving 7 bases between the germline ends. The CDR3 is CASSPPAGSYEQYF. The CDR3 DNA is TGTGCCAGCTCACCACCAGCCGGTTCCTACGAGCAGTACTTC.